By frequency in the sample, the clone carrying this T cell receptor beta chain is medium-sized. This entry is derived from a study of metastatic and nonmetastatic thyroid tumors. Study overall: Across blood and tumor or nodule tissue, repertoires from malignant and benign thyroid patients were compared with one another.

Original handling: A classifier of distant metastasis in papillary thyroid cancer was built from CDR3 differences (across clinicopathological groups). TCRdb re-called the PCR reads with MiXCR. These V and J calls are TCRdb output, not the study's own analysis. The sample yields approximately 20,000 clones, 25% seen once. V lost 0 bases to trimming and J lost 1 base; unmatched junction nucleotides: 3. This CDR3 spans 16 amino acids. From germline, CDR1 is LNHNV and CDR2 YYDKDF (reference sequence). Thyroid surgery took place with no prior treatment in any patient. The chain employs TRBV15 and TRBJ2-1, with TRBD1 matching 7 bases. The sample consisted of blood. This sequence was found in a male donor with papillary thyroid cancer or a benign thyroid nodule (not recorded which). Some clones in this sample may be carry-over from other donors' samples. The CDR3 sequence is CATSREGDSSYNEQFF. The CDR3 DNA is TGTGCCACCAGCAGAGAGGGGGACAGTTCCTACAATGAGCAGTTCTTC.